Included here is one T cell receptor beta chain sequence, with context. Its antigen is not known. The sample comes from a study of beta chain features in type 1 diabetes. At the level of the study: Age and gender were similar between patients and healthy donors, as were cell yields. Study-wide points: Cells with high TCR expression could be over-represented by cDNA sequencing. Moderate but significant shortening of TCRB CDR3s was recorded in all four CD4+ subsets from Type 1 diabetes patients.

Reverse transcription of all isolated RNA meant that expressed TCRB transcripts were sequenced. Sequencing was performed with immunoSEQ multiplex PCR; in TCRdb, only in-frame clones are kept and a portion is missing. The sample has around 240,000 clones, about 63% seen once. CD4+ naive, central memory, regulatory and stem cell-like memory cells were sorted via CD45RO/CCR7/CD25/CD127/CD95/CD27. Germline-derived CDR1 and CDR2 are SGHRS and YFSETQ. With 4 bases clipped from V and 3 bases from J, the junction kept 5 bases outside the gene matches. This CDR3 comprises 14 residues. V usage is TRBV5-1 and J usage is TRBJ2-5, with 8 bases that match TRBD1. The specimen sequenced was naive CD4+ T cells from blood. The sequence derives from a man aged 25 to 40 in good health. The CDR3 DNA reads TGCGCCAGCAGCGTTACAGGGGGTAAAGAGACCCAGTACTTC. This gives the protein CASSVTGGKETQYF. The full variable domain, rest sourced from reference TRBV5-1 and TRBJ2-5, is KAGVTQTPRYLIKTRGQQVTLSCSPISGHRSVSWYQQTPGQGLQFLFEYFSETQRNKGNFPGRFSGRQFSNSRSEMNVSTLELGDSALYLCASSVTGGKETQYFGPGTRLLVL.